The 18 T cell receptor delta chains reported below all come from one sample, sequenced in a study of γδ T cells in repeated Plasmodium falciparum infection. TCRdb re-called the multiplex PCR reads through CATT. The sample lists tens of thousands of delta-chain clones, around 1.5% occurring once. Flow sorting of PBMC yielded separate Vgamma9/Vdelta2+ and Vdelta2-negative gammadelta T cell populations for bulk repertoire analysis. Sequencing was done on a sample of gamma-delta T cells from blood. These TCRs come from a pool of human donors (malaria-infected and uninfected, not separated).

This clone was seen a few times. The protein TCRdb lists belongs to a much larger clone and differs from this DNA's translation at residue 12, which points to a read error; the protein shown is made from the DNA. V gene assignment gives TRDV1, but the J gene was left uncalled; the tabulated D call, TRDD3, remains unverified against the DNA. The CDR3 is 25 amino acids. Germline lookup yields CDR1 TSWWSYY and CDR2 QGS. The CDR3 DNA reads TGTGCTCTTGGGGAACAAAGTATCAGGTACCCCGTTGTGGGGGATACGTTCAGGTACACCGATAAACTCACCTTT. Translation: CALGEQSIRYPVVGDTFRYTDKLTF.

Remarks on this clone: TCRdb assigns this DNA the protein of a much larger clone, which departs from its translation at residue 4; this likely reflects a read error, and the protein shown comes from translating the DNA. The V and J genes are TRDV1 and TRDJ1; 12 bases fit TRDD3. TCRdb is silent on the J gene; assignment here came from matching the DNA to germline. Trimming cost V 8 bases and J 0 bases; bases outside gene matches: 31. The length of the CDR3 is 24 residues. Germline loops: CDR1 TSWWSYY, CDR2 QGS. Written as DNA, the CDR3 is TGTGCTCTTTGGCCACCCCCTCCTTCCTCCACCTCCTACTGGGGGATACATTACACCGATAAACTCATCTTT. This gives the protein CALWPPPPSSTSYWGIHYTDKLIF.

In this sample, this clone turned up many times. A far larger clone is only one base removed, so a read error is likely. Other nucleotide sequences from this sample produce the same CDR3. CDR3 bases: TGTGCTCTTGGGGAACTAACCCCCGTCCCCGTGGGCGATAAACTCATCTTT. It encodes CALGELTPVPVGDKLIF. The chain couples TRDV1 to TRDJ1; D not resolved. Trimming left V 0 bases short and J 4 bases short, with 18 bases between. Germline V lookup: CDR1 TSWWSYY, CDR2 QGS. The CDR3 is 17 residues long.

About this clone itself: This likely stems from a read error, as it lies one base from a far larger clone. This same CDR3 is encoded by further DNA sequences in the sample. The CDR3 DNA reads as TGTGCTCTTGGGGAAAGTAAGTGGGGCCCGGCCGATAAACTCATCTTT. The encoded protein is CALGESKWGPADKLIF. The V gene is TRDV1, the J gene TRDJ1, with D maybe TRDD3 (5 bases). TCRdb does not report a J gene; here it was assigned by matching the DNA to germline references. Germline assignment: CDR1 TSWWSYY and CDR2 QGS. The CDR3 is made up of 16 amino acids. V shed 2 bases and J shed 3 bases, with 16 bases lying between them.

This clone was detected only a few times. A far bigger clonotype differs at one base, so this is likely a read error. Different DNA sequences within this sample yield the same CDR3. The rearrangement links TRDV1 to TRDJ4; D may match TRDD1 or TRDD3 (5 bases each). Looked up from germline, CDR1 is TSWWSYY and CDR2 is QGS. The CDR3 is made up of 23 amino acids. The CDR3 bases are TGTGCTCTTGGGGAACTAATTAGTAGCCCAATATACGAAATCTGGGATTTGACGGGACCCCTGATCTTC. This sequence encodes CALGELISSPIYEIWDLTGPLIF.

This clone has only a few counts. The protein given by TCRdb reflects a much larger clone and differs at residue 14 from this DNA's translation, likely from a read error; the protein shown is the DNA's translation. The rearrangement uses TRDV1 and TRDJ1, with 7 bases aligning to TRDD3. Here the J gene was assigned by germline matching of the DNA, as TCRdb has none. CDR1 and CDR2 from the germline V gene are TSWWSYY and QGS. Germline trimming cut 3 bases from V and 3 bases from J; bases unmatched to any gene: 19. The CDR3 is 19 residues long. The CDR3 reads CALGEPSSLGVHHPDKLIF. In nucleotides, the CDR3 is TGTGCTCTTGGGGAGCCTAGTAGTCTGGGGGTCCACCACCCCGATAAACTCATCTTT.

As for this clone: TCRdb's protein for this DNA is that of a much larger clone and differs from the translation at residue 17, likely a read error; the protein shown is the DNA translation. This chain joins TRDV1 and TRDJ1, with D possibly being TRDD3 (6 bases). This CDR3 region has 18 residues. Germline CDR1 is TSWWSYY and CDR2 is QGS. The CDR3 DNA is TGTGCTCTTGGGAAACGGGGGGGGAGAAGGAGATCCCCAAATAAACTCACCTTT. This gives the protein CALGKRGGRRRSPNKLTF.

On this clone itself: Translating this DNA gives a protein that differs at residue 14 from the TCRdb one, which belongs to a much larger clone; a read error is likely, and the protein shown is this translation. DNA of the CDR3: TGTGCTCTTGGGGATGCTCTCTTCGACACTTGGGGGATACAGAACGATAAACTCATCTTT. This translates into CALGDALFDTWGIQNDKLIF. This chain uses TRDV1 with TRDJ1, with 10 bases matching TRDD3. TCRdb leaves out the J gene; it was filled in here by matching the DNA to germline. Germline V gene data show CDR1 as TSWWSYY and CDR2 as QGS. The length of the CDR3 is 20 residues. V lost 3 bases and J lost 4; bases outside the gene matches: 20.

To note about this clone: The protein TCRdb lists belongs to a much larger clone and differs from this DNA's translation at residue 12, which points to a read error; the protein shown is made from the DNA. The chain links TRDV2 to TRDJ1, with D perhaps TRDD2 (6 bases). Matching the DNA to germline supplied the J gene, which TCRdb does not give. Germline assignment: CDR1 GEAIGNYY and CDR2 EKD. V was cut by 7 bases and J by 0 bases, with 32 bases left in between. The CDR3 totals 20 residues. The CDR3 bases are TGTGCCTGCAAGCTCTACACTCCTTCCCGGGGACCTATTTACACCGATAAACTCATCTTT. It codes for CACKLYTPSRGPIYTDKLIF.

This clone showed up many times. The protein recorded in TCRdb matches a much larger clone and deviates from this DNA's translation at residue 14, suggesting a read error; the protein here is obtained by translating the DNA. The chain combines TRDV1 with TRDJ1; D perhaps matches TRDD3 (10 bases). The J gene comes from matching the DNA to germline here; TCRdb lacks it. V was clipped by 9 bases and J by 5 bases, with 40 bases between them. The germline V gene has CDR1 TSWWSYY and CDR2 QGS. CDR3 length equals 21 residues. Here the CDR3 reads CALRVLPTIITGGCATDKLIF. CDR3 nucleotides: TGTGCTCTGCGGGTCCTTCCTACGATAATAACTGGGGGATGCGCAACTGATAAACTCATCTTT.

As DNA, the CDR3 is TGTGCTCTTGGGGAACAGATTGGGGGATCTCCCGGTTGTAAACTTATCTTT. Translating gives CALGEQIGGSPGCKLIF. No J gene call was made, and the V gene is TRDV1; the D call in the table, TRDD3, was not verified against the DNA. This CDR3 region has 17 residues. The germline CDR1 and CDR2 sequences are TSWWSYY and QGS.

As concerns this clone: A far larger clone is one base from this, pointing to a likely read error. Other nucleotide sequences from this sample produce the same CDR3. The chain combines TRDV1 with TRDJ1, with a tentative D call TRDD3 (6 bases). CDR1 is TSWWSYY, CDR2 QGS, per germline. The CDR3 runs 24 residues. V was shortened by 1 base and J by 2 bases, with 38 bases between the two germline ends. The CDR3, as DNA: TGTGCTCTTGGGGAACGGTCCTTCTCAAGATCTTGGGCTGGGGCCTCACTAAAAACCGATAAACTCATCTTT. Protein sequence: CALGERSFSRSWAGASLKTDKLIF.

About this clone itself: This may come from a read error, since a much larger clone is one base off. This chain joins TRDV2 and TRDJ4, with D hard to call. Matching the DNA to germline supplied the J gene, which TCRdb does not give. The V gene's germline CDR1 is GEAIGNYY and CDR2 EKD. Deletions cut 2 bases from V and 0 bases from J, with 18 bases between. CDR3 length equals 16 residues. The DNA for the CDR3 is TGTGCCTGTGACAAGTCCGGGTTGGGAATGGCCAGACCCCTGATCTTT. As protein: CACDKSGLGMARPLIF.

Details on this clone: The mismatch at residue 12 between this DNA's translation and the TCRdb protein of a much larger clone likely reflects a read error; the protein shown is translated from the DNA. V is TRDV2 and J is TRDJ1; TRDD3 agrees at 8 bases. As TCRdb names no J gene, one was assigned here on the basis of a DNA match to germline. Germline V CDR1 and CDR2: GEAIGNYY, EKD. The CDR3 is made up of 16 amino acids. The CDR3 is CACDTGLGDHTGKLIF. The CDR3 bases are TGTGCCTGTGACACCGGCCTGGGGGACCACACCGGTAAACTCATCTTT.

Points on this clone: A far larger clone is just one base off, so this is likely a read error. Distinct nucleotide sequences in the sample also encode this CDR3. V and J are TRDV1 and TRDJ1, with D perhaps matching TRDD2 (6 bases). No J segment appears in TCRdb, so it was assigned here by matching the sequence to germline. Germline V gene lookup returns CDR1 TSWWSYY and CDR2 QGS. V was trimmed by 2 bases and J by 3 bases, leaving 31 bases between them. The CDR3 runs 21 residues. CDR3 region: CALGESILQNIWGIRADKLIF. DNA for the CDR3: TGTGCTCTTGGGGAAAGTATCCTACAAAACATTTGGGGAATACGCGCCGATAAACTCATCTTT.

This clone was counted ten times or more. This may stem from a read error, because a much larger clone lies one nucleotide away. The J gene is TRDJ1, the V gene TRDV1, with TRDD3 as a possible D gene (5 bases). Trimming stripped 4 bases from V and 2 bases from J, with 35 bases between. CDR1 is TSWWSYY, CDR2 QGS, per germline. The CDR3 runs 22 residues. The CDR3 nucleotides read TGTGCTCTTGGGGTGGTGGTCGATACCCCGCGGTTATACTGGTGTTATACCGATAAACTCATCTTT. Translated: CALGVVVDTPRLYWCYTDKLIF.

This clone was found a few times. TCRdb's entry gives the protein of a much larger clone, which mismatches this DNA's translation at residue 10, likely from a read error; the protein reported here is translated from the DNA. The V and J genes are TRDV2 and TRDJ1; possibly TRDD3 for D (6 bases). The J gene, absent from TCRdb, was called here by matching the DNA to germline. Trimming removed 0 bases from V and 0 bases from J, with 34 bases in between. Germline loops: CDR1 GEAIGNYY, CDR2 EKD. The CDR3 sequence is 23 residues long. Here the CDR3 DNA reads TGTGCCTGTGACACCCGGGACTACCTACAAGCGAGACTGGGAAGTGAGTACACCGATAAACTCATCTTT. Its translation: CACDTRDYLQARLGSEYTDKLIF.

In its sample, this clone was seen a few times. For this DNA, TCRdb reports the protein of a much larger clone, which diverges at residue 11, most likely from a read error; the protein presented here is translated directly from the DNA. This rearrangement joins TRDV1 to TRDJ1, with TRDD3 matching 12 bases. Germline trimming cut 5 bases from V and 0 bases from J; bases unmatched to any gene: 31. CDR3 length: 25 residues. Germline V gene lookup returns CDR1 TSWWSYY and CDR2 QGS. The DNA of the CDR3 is TGTGCTCTTGGGAAGACGAGCCTTCCCCCCTCTTACTGGGGGATACTGACACCGTACACCGATAAACTCATCTTT. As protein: CALGKTSLPPSYWGILTPYTDKLIF.